Included here is one TCR beta chain sequence, with context. These data originate in a study of blood T cell repertoires in COVID-19. Study in general: PBMCs, B-cell-depleted T cells, or T cells were the source of the cDNA or gDNA that made up the material.

The method was immunoSEQ multiplex PCR; TCRdb's version includes in-frame clones alone and lacks a portion of them. Of 150,000 or so clones listed, approximately 83% are singletons. Germline V gene data show CDR1 as MGHDK and CDR2 as SYGVNS. This CDR3 spans 15 amino acids. The J segment lost 3 bases and the V segment lost 3 bases, leaving 5 bases of the junction unmatched. Sample: PBMCs or T cells enriched from blood (not recorded which). This chain joins TRBV25-1 and TRBJ2-7; TRBD1 aligns across 10 bases. The sequence was collected from a man aged 70-80 years who had been exposed to COVID-19. The CDR3 DNA reads TGTGCCAGCAGTGATCGCCGGACAGGGGGCTACGAGCAGTACTTC. Translating gives CASSDRRTGGYEQYF.